This T cell receptor beta chain was sequenced for a study of cytomegalovirus exposure and HLA in healthy donors. Study-level points and caveats: In an earlier analysis, productive rearrangement rates for most beta V segments clustered near 87% or 30%.

J was trimmed by 3 bases and V by 6 bases; bases with no gene match: 5. Looked up from germline, CDR1 is MDHEN and CDR2 is SYDVKM. The CDR3 contains 13 residues. With 60 Vbeta and 13 Jbeta primers, the PCR was carried out. Assay used: immunoSEQ multiplex PCR; TCRdb lists only in-frame clones, some missing. This repertoire shows more than 85,000 clones, around 10% found once; its top ten account for about 4.7%. This clone was picked up a small number of times. Its target is unknown. The sequence came from a man aged 45-60 years in good health and CMV-seropositive. Specimen: PBMCs. The rearrangement links TRBV28 to TRBJ2-7; 7 nucleotides align to TRBD1. This CDR3 reads CASSYTGDYEQYF. CDR3 nucleotide sequence: TGTGCCAGCAGCTACACAGGGGACTACGAGCAGTACTTC.